Shown below are 31 T cell receptor beta chains from a single sample sequenced in a study of CD8+CD57+ T cells in acquired aplastic anemia. CDR3 and TCR beta VDJ profiling relied on a genomic DNA template. TCRdb fed the reads into MiXCR, producing one record per CDR3 protein. The table has approximately 170,000 distinct CDR3 sequences, 50% to 75% seen once; the top ten hold under 60%. What was sequenced was sorted CD4+, CD8+, or CD8+CD57+ T cells (not recorded which) from PBMCs. The receptors stem from a human donor in good health.

A few counts support this clonotype. The chain combines TRBV7-3 with TRBJ1-2; D unclear. V gave up 5 bases and J gave up 0 bases, with 10 bases separating them. Germline loops: CDR1 SGHTA, CDR2 FQGTGA. CDR3 length equals 14 residues. The CDR3 is CASSPDGSNYGYTF. The CDR3 coding sequence is TGTGCCAGCAGCCCCGACGGCTCTAACTATGGCTACACCTTC.

This clonotype has more than one count but fewer than ten. CDR3 nucleotides: TGCAGTGCCTCGACAGGGCCAAATCAGCCCCAGCATTTT. Amino acid sequence: CSASTGPNQPQHF. J is TRBJ1-5 and V is TRBV20-1; 7 nucleotides line up with TRBD1. The CDR3 covers 13 residues. CDR1 DFQATT and CDR2 SNEGSKA come from the germline V gene (reference sequence). The junction had 6 bases not matched to a gene; V was cut back by 6 bases and J by 4 bases.

This clonotype has more than one count but fewer than ten. The chain carries TRBV7-8 and TRBJ2-5, with 9 bases that match TRBD2. J was trimmed by 2 bases and V by 6 bases; bases with no gene match: 13. The CDR3 consists of 17 residues. The germline V gene encodes CDR1 SGHVS and CDR2 FQNEAQ. CDR3 nucleotide sequence: TGTGCCAGCAGAGACCCCATAGAAGCGGGAGGTCAAGAGACCCAGTACTTC. Amino acid sequence: CASRDPIEAGGQETQYF. Supplemented by reference TRBV7-8 and TRBJ2-5, the full variable domain reads GAGVSQSPRYKVAKRGQDVALRCDPISGHVSLFWYQQALGQGPEFLTYFQNEAQLDKSGLPSDRFFAERPEGSVSTLKIQRTQQEDSAVYLCASRDPIEAGGQETQYFGPGTRLLVL.

The CDR3 DNA follows: TGTGCCACCAGCAGAGATTGGGGCGGGGCGAATGAGCAGTTCTTC. Translating gives CATSRDWGGANEQFF. The rearrangement links TRBV15 to TRBJ2-1, with D possibly matching TRBD2 (6 bases). Trimming took off 0 bases at V and 7 bases at J, with 13 bases between the two ends. CDR3 size: 15 residues. CDR1 and CDR2 from the germline V gene are LNHNV and YYDKDF (reference sequence).

V and J are TRBV4-1 and TRBJ2-1; no reliable D call. With 4 bases removed from V and 8 bases from J, the gap between germline ends came to 6 bases. CDR3 length: 11 residues. Germline CDR1 is MGHRA and CDR2 is YSYEKL. DNA of the CDR3: TGCGCCAGCAGCCCCGTCCATGAGCAGTTCTTC. Its protein product is CASSPVHEQFF.

This clonotype was picked up one time. This rearrangement joins TRBV10-2 to TRBJ2-7; D unresolved. CDR1 and CDR2 (germline): WSHSY, SAAADI. CDR3 length: 11 amino acids. V dropped 5 bases and J dropped 2 bases, with 4 bases sitting between them. The CDR3 loop is CASSPAYEQYF. The CDR3, as DNA: TGCGCCAGCAGTCCCGCCTACGAGCAGTACTTC.

The chain carries TRBV11-1 and TRBJ2-3; 7 nucleotides line up with TRBD1. CDR1 is SGHAT, CDR2 FQDESV, per germline (reference sequence). Trimming at V came to 5 bases and at J to 4 bases, leaving 6 bases not matched to a gene. The CDR3 covers 14 residues. In DNA form, the CDR3 reads TGTGCCAGCAGCGCGAGGACAGGTCCAGATACGCAGTATTTT. Amino acid sequence: CASSARTGPDTQYF.

In regard to this clonotype: One end of the junction does not line up with germline, which may come from a read error. The rearrangement links TRBV5-1 to TRBJ2-1, with D perhaps TRBD1 (6 bases). The CDR3 covers 15 residues. Germline V gene lookup returns CDR1 SGHRS and CDR2 YFSETQ. Written as DNA, the CDR3 is TGCGCCAGCAGCCAACAGGGTTGGTGGGACAATGTGCAGTTCTTC. Translating gives CASSQQGWWDNVQFF.

Remarks on this clonotype: The CDR3 ends on some other residue instead of the conserved phenylalanine or tryptophan, so this is likely a read error. This chain uses TRBV10-3 with TRBJ2-7; 7 bases align to TRBD1. Trimming took 10 bases from V and 0 from J; bases not matched to a gene: 6. Germline lookup yields CDR1 ENHRY and CDR2 SYGVKD. The CDR3 sequence is 13 residues long. The CDR3: CASRGINSYEQYL. The CDR3 DNA sequence: TGTGCCAGCAGGGGGATAAACTCCTACGAGCAGTACCTC.

This chain uses TRBV5-1 with TRBJ2-3, with D tentatively TRBD2 (7 bases). Deletions cut 4 bases from V and 2 bases from J, with 11 bases between. Looked up from germline, CDR1 is SGHRS and CDR2 is YFSETQ. This CDR3 has 14 amino acids. CDR3 sequence: CASSGGALTDTQYF. CDR3 nucleotides: TGCGCCAGCAGCGGGGGGGCTCTCACAGATACGCAGTATTTT.

The chain joins TRBV7-2 to TRBJ2-7, with TRBD1 as a possible D gene (7 bases). Germline lookup yields CDR1 SGHTA and CDR2 FQGNSA. With 6 bases removed from V and 3 bases from J, the gap between germline ends came to 12 bases. The CDR3 loop spans 13 amino acids. The CDR3 DNA reads as TGTGCCAGCAGTTCGCAGGGGGGCTACGAGCAGTACTTC. Protein: CASSSQGGYEQYF.

The chain joins TRBV25-1 to TRBJ2-4; TRBD1 matches 10 bases. The CDR3 length is 15 residues. With V trimmed by 4 bases and J by 5 bases, 5 bases remained unmatched. Germline CDR1 and CDR2: MGHDK and SYGVNS. CDR3 amino acids: CASSALGQGENIQYF. In DNA, the CDR3 is TGTGCCAGCAGTGCCTTAGGACAGGGGGAAAACATTCAGTACTTC. Full variable domain (rest looked up from reference TRBV25-1 and TRBJ2-4): EADIYQTPRYLVIGTGKKITLECSQTMGHDKMYWYQQDPGMELHLIHYSYGVNSTEKGDLSSESTVSRIRTEHFPLTLESARPSHTSQYLCASSALGQGENIQYFGAGTRLSVL.

This clonotype was found once. Written as DNA, the CDR3 is TGCGCCAGCAGCTTGGAAGGGGGCGAGGACGAGCAGTACTTC. It translates to CASSLEGGEDEQYF. V usage is TRBV5-1 and J usage is TRBJ2-7; 7 bases line up with TRBD1. CDR1 and CDR2 (germline): SGHRS, YFSETQ. The CDR3 totals 14 residues. The trim removed 0 bases at V and 5 bases at J, leaving 5 bases unmatched.

This clonotype was counted once. The chain employs TRBV5-1 and TRBJ1-2; possible D gene TRBD1, 5 bases. Trimming shortened V by 4 bases and J by 4 bases, and 14 bases separated the two germline ends. CDR1 is SGHRS and CDR2 is YFSETQ in the germline V gene. The CDR3 sequence is 14 residues long. CDR3 nucleotides: TGCGCCAGCAGCGGAGCCGGGGCGAGCTATGGCTACACCTTC. Encoded protein: CASSGAGASYGYTF.

This clonotype was seen many times. This chain links TRBV5-6 with TRBJ2-5; tentatively, D is TRBD2 (5 bases). The CDR3 is 15 amino acids. CDR1 and CDR2 from the germline V gene are SGHDT and YYEEEE. Trimming shortened V by 1 base and J by 1 base, and 11 bases separated the two germline ends. CDR3 sequence (DNA): TGTGCCAGCAGCTTGAAATTCACTAGCCAAGAGACCCAGTACTTC. It codes for CASSLKFTSQETQYF.

The chain employs TRBV7-9 and TRBJ2-7, with D perhaps TRBD1 (7 bases). CDR3 length: 14 residues. Germline V lookup: CDR1 SEHNR, CDR2 FQNEAQ (reference sequence). Trimming took 3 bases from V and 3 from J, leaving 12 bases between them. The CDR3 DNA sequence: TGTGCCAGCAGCTTGGAGGGGGCCCACTACGAGCAGTACTTC. It is translated as CASSLEGAHYEQYF. Variable domain in full (rest from reference TRBV7-9 and TRBJ2-7): DTGVSQNPRHKITKRGQNVTFRCDPISEHNRLYWYRQTLGQGPEFLTYFQNEAQLEKSRLLSDRFSAERPKGSFSTLEIQRTEQGDSAMYLCASSLEGAHYEQYFGPGTRLTVT.

The chain links TRBV20-1 to TRBJ1-1; D call uncertain. This CDR3 comprises 12 residues. Per germline, CDR1 DFQATT and CDR2 SNEGSKA (reference sequence). The V end was cut by 5 bases, the J end by 2 bases, with 9 bases between. CDR3 nucleotides: TGCAGTGCTTGGACGGTCAACACTGAAGCTTTCTTT. Translating it yields CSAWTVNTEAFF.

The sample holds many counts of this clonotype. The V gene is TRBV20-1, the J gene TRBJ1-5, with D perhaps matching TRBD1 (6 bases). V was shortened by 2 bases and J by 2 bases, with 19 bases between the two germline ends. Looked up from germline, CDR1 is DFQATT and CDR2 is SNEGSKA (reference sequence). The CDR3 loop spans 17 amino acids. CDR3 in amino acids: CSARQDSGEIGNQPQHF. The CDR3 coding sequence is TGCAGTGCTAGACAGGACAGTGGAGAGATCGGCAATCAGCCCCAGCATTTT.

The J gene is TRBJ2-7, the V gene TRBV7-9; D not certain. The CDR3 covers 12 residues. The V end lost 0 bases, the J end lost 10 bases, and 10 bases lay between the germline ends. Germline CDR1 SEHNR, CDR2 FQNEAQ (reference sequence). The CDR3 reads CASSLALGDQYF. CDR3 sequence (DNA): TGTGCCAGCAGCTTAGCGCTTGGGGATCAGTACTTC.

The chain carries TRBV19 and TRBJ2-7; D is ambiguous. The CDR3 has 12 amino acids. With 6 bases removed from V and 2 bases from J, the gap between germline ends came to 8 bases. Germline CDR1 is LNHDA and CDR2 is SQIVND (reference sequence). The CDR3 sequence: CASSNRAYEQYF. The CDR3, as DNA: TGTGCCAGTAGCAACAGAGCCTACGAGCAGTACTTC. The variable domain in full, with the rest retrieved from reference TRBV19 and TRBJ2-7, is DGGITQSPKYLFRKEGQNVTLSCEQNLNHDAMYWYRQDPGQGLRLIYYSQIVNDFQKGDIAEGYSVSREKKESFPLTVTSAQKNPTAFYLCASSNRAYEQYFGPGTRLTVT.

This clonotype was picked up a small number of times. The rearrangement joins TRBV9 to TRBJ2-7; a weak D match, TRBD2 (5 bases). This CDR3 spans 15 amino acids. V was pared by 0 bases and J by 3 bases, with 13 bases between. Germline V gene data show CDR1 as SGDLS and CDR2 as YYNGEE. The CDR3 DNA reads as TGTGCCAGCAGCGTAGCGGCGGCCCGGGGCTACGAGCAGTACTTC. It translates to CASSVAAARGYEQYF.

Notes on this clonotype: This clone may be a read error of a much larger clone one base away. The V gene is TRBV10-3, the J gene TRBJ1-3; D remains unclear. Trimming left V 10 bases short and J 0 bases short, with 7 bases between. The CDR3 loop spans 12 amino acids. CDR1 and CDR2 (germline): ENHRY, SYGVKD. This chain's CDR3 is CASGNSGNTIYF. CDR3 DNA sequence: TGTGCCAGCGGGAACTCTGGAAACACCATATATTTT.

Only one count was recorded for this clonotype. This sequence joins TRBV20-1 and TRBJ2-7; 8 nucleotides match TRBD1. Germline CDR1 DFQATT, CDR2 SNEGSKA (reference sequence). The CDR3 extends over 14 amino acids. J was trimmed by 3 bases and V by 6 bases; bases with no gene match: 10. This CDR3 reads CSARPGTGSYEQYF. DNA of the CDR3: TGCAGTGCCAGACCCGGGACAGGAAGCTACGAGCAGTACTTC.

The chain joins TRBV20-1 to TRBJ2-7, with D unclear. The CDR3 loop spans 13 amino acids. Germline lookup yields CDR1 DFQATT and CDR2 SNEGSKA (reference sequence). V dropped 5 bases and J dropped 3 bases, with 14 bases sitting between them. The CDR3 is CSARDTVNYEQYF. CDR3 DNA sequence: TGCAGTGCTCGCGACACGGTAAACTACGAGCAGTACTTC.

J is TRBJ1-1 and V is TRBV9; D possibly corresponds to TRBD1 (6 bases). Germline assignment: CDR1 SGDLS and CDR2 YYNGEE. Trimming removed 1 base from V and 3 bases from J, with 13 bases in between. There are 15 residues in the CDR3. In DNA, the CDR3 is TGTGCCAGCAGCGTAACAGGGTTGAGGGACACTGAAGCTTTCTTT. This gives the protein CASSVTGLRDTEAFF.

This chain uses TRBV5-6 with TRBJ2-3; 8 bases agree with TRBD2. Unmatched junction bases numbered 12, after V lost 0 bases and J lost 9 bases. This CDR3 contains 16 residues. CDR1 and CDR2 from the germline V gene are SGHDT and YYEEEE. For the CDR3, the DNA is TGTGCCAGCAGCTTGGACCCCGGGAGGGTAGAGGAGACGCAGTATTTT. Translation gives CASSLDPGRVEETQYF.

The chain recombines TRBV5-1 with TRBJ2-3, with 8 nucleotides matching TRBD2. The CDR3 has 18 amino acids. Germline V lookup: CDR1 SGHRS, CDR2 YFSETQ. With 1 base clipped from V and 0 bases from J, the junction kept 10 bases outside the gene matches. For the CDR3, the DNA is TGCGCCAGCAGCTTGTATCTAGCGGGTCCAGCTAGCACAGATACGCAGTATTTT. This sequence encodes CASSLYLAGPASTDTQYF.

This clonotype was counted a few times. The rearrangement links TRBV28 to TRBJ2-5; 7 bases map to TRBD1. V gave up 3 bases and J gave up 2 bases; unmatched junction bases: 6. This CDR3 has 15 residues. The germline V gene has CDR1 MDHEN and CDR2 SYDVKM. The CDR3 nucleotides read TGTGCCAGCAGTTTTGAAGGGGACAGTCAAGAGACCCAGTACTTC. It translates to CASSFEGDSQETQYF.

The rearrangement joins TRBV5-6 to TRBJ2-7; D is perhaps TRBD2 (6 bases). Germline V CDR1 and CDR2: SGHDT, YYEEEE. The CDR3 has 15 amino acids. Trimming took 4 bases from V and 5 from J, leaving 19 bases between them. The CDR3 is CASSTGAGAYNEQYF. The CDR3 coding sequence is TGTGCCAGCAGCACGGGAGCCGGGGCATACAACGAGCAGTACTTC.

The chain couples TRBV10-3 to TRBJ1-1; a possible D gene is TRBD1 (5 bases). Between the trimmed V and J ends, which lost 10 bases and 1 base, there was a span of 16 bases. Germline V gene sequence: CDR1 ENHRY, CDR2 SYGVKD. The CDR3 totals 14 residues. CDR3 nucleotide sequence: TGTGCCACCTGGGGTTCGGGGCCGAACACTGAAGCTTTCTTT. The encoded protein is CATWGSGPNTEAFF.

V is TRBV10-3 and J is TRBJ1-5; TRBD1 matches at 9 bases. The CDR3 length is 16 residues. The ends lost 3 bases at V and 9 bases at J; junction bases unmatched: 12. The germline gives CDR1 ENHRY, CDR2 SYGVKD. CDR3 sequence: CAISDPGQGRIWPQHF. CDR3 in DNA: TGTGCCATCAGTGACCCGGGACAGGGAAGGATTTGGCCCCAGCATTTT.